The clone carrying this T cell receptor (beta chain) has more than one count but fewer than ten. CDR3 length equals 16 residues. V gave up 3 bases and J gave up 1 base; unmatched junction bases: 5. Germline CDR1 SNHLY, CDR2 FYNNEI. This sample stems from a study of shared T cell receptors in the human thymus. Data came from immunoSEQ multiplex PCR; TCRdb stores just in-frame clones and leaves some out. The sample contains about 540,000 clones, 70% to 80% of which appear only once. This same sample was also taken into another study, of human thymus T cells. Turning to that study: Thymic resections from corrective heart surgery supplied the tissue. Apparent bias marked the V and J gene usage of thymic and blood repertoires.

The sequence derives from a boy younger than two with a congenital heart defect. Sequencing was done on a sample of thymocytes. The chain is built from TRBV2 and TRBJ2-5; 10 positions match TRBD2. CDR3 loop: CASSDEREGPQETQYF. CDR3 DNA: TGTGCCAGCAGTGACGAGCGGGAGGGCCCCCAAGAGACCCAGTACTTC.